One sample yielded the 15 T cell receptor beta chains listed below, sequenced in a study of blood T cells in healthy people across ages. A second about 6 to 12 cycle PCR used barcoded and J-beta primers. TCRdb itself ran the 5' RACE reads through MiXCR, one entry per CDR3 protein. The sample contains about 570,000 distinct CDR3 sequences, 27% of which appear only once. The sequenced material came from blood. These receptors all stem from a woman aged 70-85 years in good health.

The chain combines TRBV7-2 with TRBJ2-1; 7 bases align to TRBD2. Germline lookup yields CDR1 SGHTA and CDR2 FQGNSA. This CDR3 has 16 residues. V trimming: 4 bases; J trimming: 0 bases; junction bases outside the gene matches: 6. This CDR3 reads CASSSKGTISYNEQFF. As DNA, the CDR3 is TGTGCCAGCAGCTCGAAGGGGACTATCTCCTACAATGAGCAGTTCTTC.

This clonotype was counted at least ten times. The chain uses TRBV5-1 and TRBJ2-5; a weak D match, TRBD1 (5 bases). The CDR3 is made up of 13 amino acids. With 4 bases removed from V and 0 bases from J, the gap between germline ends came to 7 bases. Per germline, CDR1 SGHRS and CDR2 YFSETQ. CDR3 in DNA: TGCGCCAGCAGCGTAGGGGACCAAGAGACCCAGTACTTC. This gives the protein CASSVGDQETQYF.

This clonotype was seen more than once but under ten times. The chain has TRBV5-1 and TRBJ1-2; possible D gene TRBD1, 6 bases. V was pared by 2 bases and J by 5 bases, with 13 bases between. Germline V gene sequence: CDR1 SGHRS, CDR2 YFSETQ. The CDR3 spans 14 residues. CDR3 sequence: CASSFTGTNYGYTF. As DNA, the CDR3 is TGCGCCAGCAGCTTCACCGGGACAAATTATGGCTACACCTTC.

This clonotype was found a few times. This chain connects TRBV7-8 to TRBJ2-1; no reliable D call. This CDR3 has 15 amino acids. Germline V gene sequence: CDR1 SGHVS, CDR2 FQNEAQ. V lost 1 base and J 0 bases, leaving 7 bases between the germline ends. The CDR3 is CASSLVGPSYNEQFF. CDR3 bases: TGTGCCAGCAGCTTAGTTGGCCCCTCCTACAATGAGCAGTTCTTC.

The chain joins TRBV6-2 or TRBV6-3 to TRBJ2-3, with D perhaps TRBD2 (5 bases). V was pared by 6 bases and J by 9 bases, with 19 bases between. CDR1 is MNHEY and CDR2 is SVGEGT in the germline V gene. This CDR3 contains 14 residues. CDR3 protein: CASSPTSTIPTQYF. CDR3 sequence (DNA): TGTGCCAGCAGCCCCACCTCGACTATTCCGACGCAGTATTTT.

This clonotype occurred a few times. The rearrangement uses TRBV7-2 and TRBJ2-1; unclear D gene. The germline V gene has CDR1 SGHTA and CDR2 FQGNSA. The CDR3 has 16 residues. The V and J ends lost 1 base and 5 bases respectively, with 15 bases between them. CDR3 nucleotides: TGTGCCAGCAGCTTAGAATCGGGTACTGTCCACAATGAGCAGTTCTTC. The encoded protein is CASSLESGTVHNEQFF.

The rearrangement links TRBV6-6 to TRBJ2-5; 9 bases align to TRBD1. This CDR3 has 14 residues. V shed 1 base, J shed 7 bases, and the junction held 4 bases outside the gene matches. Germline V gives CDR1 MNHNY, CDR2 SVGAGI (reference sequence). The CDR3 sequence: CASSYWTGEGTQYF. For the CDR3, the DNA is TGTGCCAGCAGTTACTGGACAGGGGAAGGGACCCAGTACTTC.

This clonotype occurred a few times. The chain recombines TRBV4-1 with TRBJ2-2; TRBD2 matches at 8 bases. V dropped 4 bases and J dropped 4; count of bases not matched to a gene: 8. The V gene's germline CDR1 is MGHRA and CDR2 YSYEKL. The CDR3 contains 16 residues. The CDR3 protein is CASSLEGGGTTGELFF. In nucleotides, the CDR3 is TGCGCCAGCAGCCTGGAGGGCGGGGGGACCACCGGGGAGCTGTTTTTT.

This clonotype has ten or more counts. The V and J genes are TRBV29-1 and TRBJ1-1; D not certain. Germline V lookup: CDR1 SQVTM, CDR2 ANQGSEA. This CDR3 contains 11 residues. Trimming took off 7 bases at V and 3 bases at J, with 9 bases between the two ends. CDR3 nucleotides: TGCAGCGCGTTTCGGGACACTGAAGCTTTCTTT. Translation gives CSAFRDTEAFF.

The chain couples TRBV6-2 or TRBV6-3 to TRBJ1-6, with D perhaps matching TRBD1 (6 bases). The CDR3 totals 17 residues. Germline V gene data show CDR1 as MNHEY and CDR2 as SVGEGT. V dropped 3 bases and J dropped 5 bases, with 17 bases sitting between them. In nucleotides, the CDR3 is TGTGCCAGCAGTTATGGGGGCGACGCAGCGCATAATTCACCCCTCCACTTT. Amino acid sequence: CASSYGGDAAHNSPLHF.

This clonotype was seen a few times. CDR3 bases: TGTGCCAGCAGCGTAGGACCACACACAGATACGCAGTATTTT. This encodes CASSVGPHTDTQYF. The genes are TRBV9 and TRBJ2-3; D is uncertain. CDR1 is SGDLS, CDR2 YYNGEE, per germline. This CDR3 region has 14 residues. Trimming pared 0 bases from V and 2 bases from J, leaving 7 bases between.

The V and J genes are TRBV30 and TRBJ2-5; D is unclear. The germline CDR1 and CDR2 sequences are GTSNPN and SVGIG (reference sequence). Trimming shortened V by 3 bases and J by 0 bases, and 5 bases separated the two germline ends. The CDR3 length is 12 residues. The CDR3 nucleotides are TGTGCCTGGAGCTCCTACCAAGAGACCCAGTACTTC. Translating gives CAWSSYQETQYF.

This clonotype was counted only a few times. The chain recombines TRBV6-6 with TRBJ2-1, with TRBD1 matching over 7 bases. The V gene end was trimmed by 1 base and the J gene end by 12 bases; junction bases not matched to a gene: 6. The CDR3 is made up of 13 amino acids. Germline CDR1 reads MNHNY; CDR2 reads SVGAGI (reference sequence). CDR3 bases: TGTGCCAGCAGTTACTTATTACAGGGGTGGCAGTTCTTC. Its protein is CASSYLLQGWQFF.

This clonotype was seen more than once but under ten times. The junction differs from germline at one of its ends, possibly a read error. The rearrangement links TRBV7-9 to TRBJ1-3; possibly TRBD1 for D (5 bases). This CDR3 is 17 amino acids long. Germline values: CDR1 SEHNR, CDR2 FQNEAQ (reference sequence). CDR3 bases: TGTGCCAGCAGCTTAAACGGGACCCAGAGGGGTGGAAGCACCATATATTTT. Amino acids: CASSLNGTQRGGSTIYF.

This clonotype turned up a few times. V usage is TRBV20-1 and J usage is TRBJ2-7; TRBD1 matches 8 bases. The V and J ends lost 3 bases and 0 bases, in that order; junction bases with no gene match: 7. CDR1 and CDR2 (germline): DFQATT, SNEGSKA (reference sequence). The CDR3 contains 15 residues. CDR3 sequence reads: CSASSLQGASYEQYF. DNA of the CDR3: TGCAGTGCTAGTTCCCTCCAGGGGGCCTCCTACGAGCAGTACTTC.